These 9 T cell receptor beta chains came from one sample sequenced in a study of blood T cell repertoires in COVID-19. Here immunoSEQ multiplex PCR was the method, and the copy in TCRdb shows in-frame clones only, minus some. Seen here are approximately 230,000 clones, roughly 84% observed once, and the top ten hold approximately 2%. The sequenced sample was peripheral blood. Receptor source: a woman aged 40 to 55 who had recovered from COVID-19.

This sequence joins TRBV28 and TRBJ1-2; the match to TRBD1 covers 7 bases. CDR1 is MDHEN and CDR2 is SYDVKM in the germline V gene. The CDR3 consists of 16 residues. The V and J ends lost 4 bases and 4 bases, in that order; junction bases with no gene match: 12. CDR3: CASSSWAEGAGYGYTF. CDR3 nucleotide sequence: TGTGCCAGCAGTTCTTGGGCGGAGGGGGCTGGCTATGGCTACACCTTC.

CDR3 amino acids: CASSIQGGRGYTF. The CDR3 nucleotides are TGTGCCAGTAGTATACAAGGGGGCCGTGGCTACACCTTC. The rearrangement links TRBV19 to TRBJ1-2, with 7 bases identical to TRBD1. Germline loops: CDR1 LNHDA, CDR2 SQIVND (reference sequence). The length of the CDR3 is 13 residues. V shed 2 bases, J shed 7 bases, and the junction held 4 bases outside the gene matches.

This CDR3 reads CASSLGERGGRDTQYF. The CDR3 DNA sequence: TGTGCCAGCAGCTTAGGGGAGCGGGGGGGTCGAGATACGCAGTATTTT. The chain couples TRBV11-1 to TRBJ2-3; the match to TRBD2 covers 10 bases. V trimming: 1 base; J trimming: 5 bases; junction bases outside the gene matches: 6. The CDR3 has 16 residues. The germline gives CDR1 SGHAT, CDR2 FQDESV (reference sequence).

The chain combines TRBV5-1 with TRBJ1-3; D call uncertain. The V gene lost 7 bases and the J gene lost 0 bases, with 14 bases spanning the gap. Germline CDR1 SGHRS, CDR2 YFSETQ. The CDR3 sequence is 15 residues long. CDR3 amino acids: CASRTGISSGNTIYF. The CDR3, as DNA: TGCGCCAGCCGGACGGGGATTAGCTCTGGAAACACCATATATTTT.

The chain joins TRBV18 to TRBJ2-3; D unresolved. Germline V gene sequence: CDR1 KGHSH, CDR2 LQKENI. The CDR3 runs 14 residues. Trimming took 4 bases from V and 2 from J, leaving 10 bases between them. In DNA form, the CDR3 reads TGTGCCAGCTCACTGAGCTCTAACACAGATACGCAGTATTTT. This translates into CASSLSSNTDTQYF. The variable domain in full, completed from reference TRBV18 and TRBJ2-3, reads NAGVMQNPRHLVRRRGQEARLRCSPMKGHSHVYWYRQLPEEGLKFMVYLQKENIIDESGMPKERFSAEFPKEGPSILRIQQVVRGDSAAYFCASSLSSNTDTQYFGPGTRLTVL.

This clone came up once. V gene TRBV10-3 combines with J gene TRBJ1-1; TRBD1 aligns across 7 bases. V shed 7 bases and J 4 bases; nucleotides not matched to a gene: 6. CDR1 ENHRY and CDR2 SYGVKD come from the germline V gene. The CDR3 extends over 13 amino acids. The CDR3 DNA reads TGTGCCATCACCGCGACAGGGAGCACTGAAGCTTTCTTT. The encoded protein is CAITATGSTEAFF.

The chain has TRBV5-8 and TRBJ2-7, with D unclear. Germline CDR1 SGHTS, CDR2 YDEGEE. The CDR3 consists of 11 residues. The ends were cut back, 3 bases at V and 2 bases at J, with 3 bases in the middle. CDR3 residues: CASSWPYEQYF. The CDR3 nucleotides are TGTGCCAGCAGCTGGCCCTACGAGCAGTACTTC. The variable domain in full, with the rest retrieved from reference TRBV5-8 and TRBJ2-7, is EAGVTQSPTHLIKTRGQQATLRCSPISGHTSVYWYQQALGLGLQFLLWYDEGEERNRGNFPPRFSGRQFPNYSSELNVNALELEDSALYLCASSWPYEQYFGPGTRLTVT.

The chain has TRBV6-5 and TRBJ2-7, with TRBD1 matching 7 bases. The V segment lost 0 bases and the J segment 3 bases; nucleotides outside the gene matches: 8. The CDR3 is made up of 16 amino acids. From germline, CDR1 is MNHEY and CDR2 SVGAGI. The CDR3 bases are TGTGCCAGCAGTTACTCACGACAGGGTGCGAACTACGAGCAGTACTTC. Amino acid sequence: CASSYSRQGANYEQYF.

The V and J genes are TRBV4-1 and TRBJ2-7; D is possibly TRBD2 (6 bases). CDR3 length: 13 residues. Trimming took 4 bases from V and 7 from J, leaving 14 bases between them. CDR1 is MGHRA and CDR2 is YSYEKL in the germline V gene. Here the CDR3 reads CASSPRHAGEQYF. CDR3 nucleotides: TGCGCCAGCAGCCCCCGACATGCGGGGGAGCAGTACTTC.